This T cell receptor beta chain was recorded in a study of cytomegalovirus exposure and HLA in healthy donors (TCRdb year 2017). About the full investigation: In an earlier analysis of several hundred of the donors, about 270 Gb of sequence data and approximately 120 million unique TCR beta sequences from 150 million to 200 million T cells were reported. Approximately 300 gigabases of sequencing data and 91 million or so unique TCR sequences made up an early release that covered fewer than 650 HLA-typed donors. Of the 300 to 450 genotyped donors, 75% to 85% were placed in the genetic ancestry cluster associated with self-reported Caucasian donors. The study aimed to test whether cataloging public T cell receptors could reveal signatures of past pathogen exposure. Using immunosequencing, the study profiled T cell repertoires from fewer than 700 subjects and related those repertoires to cytomegalovirus serostatus. Along with the roughly 700-subject first cohort, a separate validation cohort of over 90 different subjects was used. To predict cytomegalovirus infection status, the study combined high-throughput TCR immunosequencing, statistical association of individual TCRs with disease status, and machine learning. To study patterns of TCR occurrence, a later analysis re-analyzed previously published TCR beta repertoires from 500 to 850 donors and added high-resolution HLA genotyping. Rather than drawing on any new phenotypic data, the later analysis identified candidate immune exposures from TCR beta sequences and the way those sequences occurred across donors. An earlier analysis of approximately 580 of the donors used high-throughput TCR beta sequencing to judge whether each TCR beta V gene segment behaved as functional or pseudogenic. Donor age, sex, ethnicity and CMV serostatus were compiled together with the repertoire data. A later genetic analysis took genome-wide SNP genotypes for about three fifths of the 666 donors and used that subset as a discovery cohort. All discovery cohort repertoires had been generated on a single sequencing platform. Both class I and class II loci were covered by HLA typing, at four-digit resolution. Typing coverage varied by locus: about 629-630 donors for A, B, C, DRB1 and DQB1; more than 500 for DQA1; more than 600 for DPA1; around 450 for DPB1. A few DR-DQ haplotypes were treated as single units for association and clustering because of strong linkage in the cohort. Among 398 genotyped donors of the cohort, an average of approximately 240,000 unique TCR beta nucleotide sequences were sequenced per donor, roughly 20% of them non-productive. Study-wide findings and limitations: In an earlier analysis of some 550 of the donors, most TCR beta V segments were observed in productive rearrangements about 87% or about 30% of the time, broadly matching IMGT annotations. The presence/absence analyses assumed that sequencing depth was roughly uniform across donors, and that assumption may not be true. When HLA alleles, especially DR and DQ, strongly co-occurred, TCR associations were difficult to assign to individual alleles. The classifier was reported to diagnose cytomegalovirus status with high specificity and sensitivity in both the original and validation cohorts. Because HLA typing was unavailable for some donors at each locus, only the typed subset was used in association tests. Immune exposure information for the cohort was limited to CMV serostatus. Linkage disequilibrium might explain the correlated functional status among segregating V segments, but an unknown experimental factor could not be excluded. Most CMV-associated TCR beta chains appeared to be HLA-restricted in a later analysis, and the HLA associations seemed to be driven largely by CMV exposure. The sequencing pipeline was judged likely to have produced a cluster of highly shared sequence variants as a technical artifact. In a later analysis, 15,000 to 20,000 TCR beta sequences were associated with specific HLA alleles at a false discovery rate of 0.05. According to the authors, the approach could potentially be generalized to other disease states and immunological phenotypes. Several of the top co-occurrence clusters appeared to be linked to parvovirus B19, influenza, CMV and Epstein-Barr virus, according to a later analysis. The 87-base-pair reads could not distinguish some IMGT-functional V segments, including TRBV6-2 and TRBV6-3, so those segments were excluded. Three of the identified cytomegalovirus-associated TCR beta chains were confirmed in vitro to be specific for cytomegalovirus antigens. Across donors, most TCR sequences were observed very rarely, whereas some public TCRs were present in many individuals. A further reported finding was that TCR beta sequences accurately predicted the HLA-A and HLA-B alleles for most subjects in the first cohort. Only TCR beta chains were sequenced in this cohort, and the absence of alpha or paired-chain data limited detectable features. A later analysis found that HLA-associated TCR beta chains were more clonally expanded and had lower generation probabilities than equally common non-associated chains. V-gene and J-gene trimming of TCR beta chains was associated with a missense DCLRE1C variant in a later genetic analysis, and the association was replicated in an independent cohort. According to a later analysis, TCR association rates differed among HLA loci, with DRB1 alleles showing the most associated TCRs and HLA-C alleles showing the fewest. Compared with the approximately 670-donor mean, donors in an Asian-associated ancestry cluster had fewer N-insertions in productive TCRs, according to a later genetic analysis. In the study, about 150 TCR beta chains were listed as associated with cytomegalovirus. Because counts were too low, approximately 18 rarely observed V segments, including chromosome 9 orphons, were excluded from the earlier analysis of fewer than 650 of the donors.

Library preparation employed the immunoSEQ multiplex PCR assay. For the multiplex PCR, a mixture combining 60 forward primers for TCR Vbeta segments and 13 reverse primers for TCR Jbeta segments was used. The CDR3 region of rearranged TCR beta genes was amplified from genomic DNA with a multiplex PCR assay. On the Illumina HiSeq System, the amplified TCR beta libraries were sequenced as 87-base-pair reads. The paper's processing steps were these. A later analysis tallied 75 million to 95 million unique TCR beta chains across the 666 repertoires, and about 10 million of those chains were shared by two or more donors. Raw reads were error-corrected and collapsed into unique sequences by a nearest-neighbor algorithm in which closely related sequences were merged to remove PCR and sequencing errors. To assign V, D and J gene segments, CDR3 sequences were aligned to IMGT reference sequences. Each retained sequence needed at least a six-nucleotide match to both a V gene segment and a J gene segment. A rearrangement counted as productive if the CDR3 had no stop codons and remained in frame with V and J, and every other rearrangement counted as non-productive. Following IMGT convention, CDR3 was defined as the stretch from the second conserved V-encoded cysteine to the conserved J-encoded phenylalanine. Sequences without an unambiguous match to a single V gene segment were excluded from the earlier analysis of about 600 of the donors. In an earlier analysis of roughly 500 of the donors, V segments were called functional above 56.7% productive rearrangements and were called segregating when the between-donor standard deviation exceeded 5%. A statistical classification framework was developed to diagnose cytomegalovirus status using the catalog of TCR beta chain sequences. V and J gene assignment, in a later analysis, came from comparing TCR nucleotide sequences with IMGT/GENE-DB human TR gene sequences. Using the TCRdist pipeline, a later analysis assigned CDR3 sequences along with most-parsimonious VDJ recombination scenarios. In a later analysis, each TCR beta chain was defined by its CDR3 amino acid sequence together with its V-gene family, and reads lacking a unique V-gene family were excluded. As a way to deal with suspected cross-contamination and a sequencing artifact, a later analysis dropped 592 nucleotide sequences that were highly shared and had low generation probability. A later analysis calculated a clonal expansion index for each public chain from normalized within-repertoire ranks of inferred template counts. A later analysis computed generation probabilities with a VDJ recombination model fitted to out-of-frame rearrangements, and checked the results against IGoR. In a later analysis, hypergeometric tests were used to score TCR-TCR, TCR-HLA and TCR-CMV co-occurrence, with a repertoire-size bias correction applied to TCR pairs. To estimate false discovery rates, a later analysis permuted the HLA or CMV assignments 20 times. In a later analysis, co-occurring TCRs were grouped using DBSCAN, with TCRdist sequence similarity added in when clustering inside HLA-allele-positive subsets. For co-occurrence clustering, repertoires with fewer than 30,000 or more than 120,000 public chains were excluded, along with five repertoires with anomalous nucleotide sharing. Not all clones reach the TCRdb copy of this immuneACCESS table, which keeps in-frame sequences only. Checked studies attribute under half of the gap to unresolved V genes and leave the rest unexplained. D and trimming come from the DNA, and the V and J calls and clone size come from that table. In all, the sample holds some 54,000 clones, and around 84% of those were seen once. 5.5% to 7% of the sample lies in the top ten.

Worth noting for this clone: Its antigen is unknown. No much larger clonotype is one base removed from it; base qualities were not supplied.

The CDR3 goes from the cysteine to the phenylalanine over 17 residues. Here the CDR3 DNA is all that survives: 51 bases in frame from base 1. V ends up 2 bases short and J 4 bases short, with an unmatched junction base count of 9. CDR1 and CDR2 are drawn from the germline V gene: SNHLY, FYNNEI. The cohort was made up of about 610 healthy bone marrow donors. At the time of sampling, every cohort member was nominally healthy, though immune exposures that went unrecorded were likely present. The donor tested CMV seronegative and was one of the 352 seronegative cohort members. A peripheral blood sample was collected from each donor, and TCR beta sequencing was performed on peripheral blood mononuclear cells. Genomic DNA extraction from the blood cell samples was performed with the Qiagen DNeasy Blood Extraction Kit.

The chain is encoded by TRBV2 joined to TRBJ2-3; 10 bases in the middle match TRBD1. The material sequenced was PBMCs. This clonotype was obtained from a male donor in good health and CMV-seronegative. The base sequence is TGTGCCAGCAGTGAATGGCCGGGACAGGGGTTAGCAGATACGCAGTATTTT. It encodes CASSEWPGQGLADTQYF.